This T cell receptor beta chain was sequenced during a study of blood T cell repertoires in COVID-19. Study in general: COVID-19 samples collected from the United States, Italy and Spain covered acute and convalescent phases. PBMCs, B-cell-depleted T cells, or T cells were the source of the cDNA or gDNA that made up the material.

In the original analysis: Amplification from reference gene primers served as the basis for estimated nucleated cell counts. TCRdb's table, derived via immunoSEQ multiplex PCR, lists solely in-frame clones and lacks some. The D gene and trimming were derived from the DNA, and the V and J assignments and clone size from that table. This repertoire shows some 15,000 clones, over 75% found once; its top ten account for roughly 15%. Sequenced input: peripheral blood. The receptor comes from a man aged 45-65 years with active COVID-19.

The CDR3 spells CARRTGMNEQFF. The DNA for the CDR3 is TGTGCCAGGAGGACAGGGATGAATGAGCAGTTCTTC. V is TRBV11-2 and J is TRBJ2-1; 8 bases align to TRBD1. CDR1 SGHAT and CDR2 FQNNGV come from the germline V gene. V shed 9 bases and J 7 bases; nucleotides not matched to a gene: 5. CDR3 length equals 12 residues.